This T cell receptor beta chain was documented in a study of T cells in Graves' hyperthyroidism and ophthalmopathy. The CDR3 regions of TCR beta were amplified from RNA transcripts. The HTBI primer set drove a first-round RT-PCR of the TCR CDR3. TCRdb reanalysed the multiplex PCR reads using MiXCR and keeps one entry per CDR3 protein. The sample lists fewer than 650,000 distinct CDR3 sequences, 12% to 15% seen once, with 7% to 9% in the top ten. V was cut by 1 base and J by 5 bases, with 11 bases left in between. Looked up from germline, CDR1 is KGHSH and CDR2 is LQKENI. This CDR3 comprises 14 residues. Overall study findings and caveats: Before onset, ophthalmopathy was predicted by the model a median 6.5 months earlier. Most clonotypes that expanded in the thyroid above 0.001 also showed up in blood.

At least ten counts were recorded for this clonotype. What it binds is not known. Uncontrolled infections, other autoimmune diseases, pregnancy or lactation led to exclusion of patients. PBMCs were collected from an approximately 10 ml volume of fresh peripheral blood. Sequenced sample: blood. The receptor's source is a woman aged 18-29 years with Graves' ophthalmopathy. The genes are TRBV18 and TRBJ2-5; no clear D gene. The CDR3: CASSPHPSGETQYF. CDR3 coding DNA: TGTGCCAGCTCACCACATCCTAGTGGGGAGACCCAGTACTTC.